This T cell receptor (beta chain) was sequenced for a study of T cells in Graves' hyperthyroidism and ophthalmopathy. General observations from the study: From stable hyperthyroidism, ophthalmopathy was separated by a 13 V-J model.

The germline V gene encodes CDR1 SGHTA and CDR2 FQGNSA. CDR3 length: 14 amino acids. V was cut by 4 bases and J by 6 bases, with 13 bases left in between. From RNA transcripts, TCR beta CDR3 regions were amplified. Using the HTBI primer set, a first-round RT-PCR was run on the TCR CDR3. Each CDR3 protein gets one entry after TCRdb re-called the multiplex PCR reads with MiXCR. Here the sample spans 450,000 to 550,000 distinct CDR3 sequences, around 22% being singletons. This clonotype was recorded a few times. What it recognizes is unknown. V gene TRBV7-2 combines with J gene TRBJ1-5, with a possible D match to TRBD1 (5 bases). The clonotype originates from a woman in her twenties or thirties with Graves' ophthalmopathy. Material for sequencing was blood. For the CDR3, the DNA is TGTGCCAGCAGCTGGGACGGAGGGAGTCAGCCCCAGCATTTT. It specifies CASSWDGGSQPQHF.